These 16 T cell receptor beta chains were sequenced from one sample in a study of cytomegalovirus exposure and HLA in healthy donors. In the PCR, 60 Vbeta and 13 Jbeta primers were used. Libraries were prepared by immunoSEQ multiplex PCR; TCRdb keeps only in-frame clonotypes and omits some of them. Counted here are 95,000 to 130,000 clones, roughly 83% occurring once; the ten biggest clones make up 3.5% to 4.5%. The sample consisted of PBMCs. Receptors originate from a man between 25 and 39 years old in good health and CMV-seropositive.

The chain couples TRBV6-4 to TRBJ2-1; 8 bases align to TRBD2. Per the germline V gene, CDR1 is MRHNA and CDR2 is SNTAGT. This CDR3 is 13 amino acids long. V shed 7 bases and J 9 bases; nucleotides not matched to a gene: 8. CDR3 region: CASIGSGVGEQFF. The CDR3 nucleotides are TGTGCCAGCATAGGTAGCGGGGTGGGTGAGCAGTTCTTC.

This clone was recorded only once. This chain uses TRBV28 with TRBJ1-5; 8 nucleotides agree with TRBD1. This CDR3 comprises 14 residues. With 2 bases clipped from V and 7 bases from J, the junction kept 4 bases outside the gene matches. Germline V gene data show CDR1 as MDHEN and CDR2 as SYDVKM. The DNA of the CDR3 is TGTGCCAGCAGTTTAGCGACAGGGGACCAGCCCCAGCATTTT. Its translation: CASSLATGDQPQHF.

The chain couples TRBV9 to TRBJ2-6; D is undetermined. Germline values: CDR1 SGDLS, CDR2 YYNGEE. There are 16 residues in the CDR3. V lost 3 bases to trimming and J lost 0 bases, with 10 bases between them. CDR3 sequence (DNA): TGTGCCAGCAGCGCCATAACCAGCTCTGGGGCCAACGTCCTGACTTTC. It is translated as CASSAITSSGANVLTF.

The V call is TRBV4-3, the J call TRBJ2-7; TRBD1 matches 8 bases. V was clipped by 0 bases and J by 3 bases; unmatched bases: 4. This CDR3 contains 15 residues. From germline, CDR1 is LGHNA and CDR2 YSLEER. CDR3: CASSQDIDRGYEQYF. DNA of the CDR3: TGCGCCAGCAGCCAAGATATCGACAGGGGCTACGAGCAGTACTTC.

The chain combines TRBV15 with TRBJ1-3; TRBD1 is a possible D gene (6 bases). Per germline, CDR1 LNHNV and CDR2 YYDKDF (reference sequence). V was trimmed by 2 bases and J by 5 bases, leaving 19 bases between them. The CDR3 sequence is 17 residues long. Here the CDR3 DNA reads TGTGCCACCAGCAGATTCACCCCAGGGGTTCCGAGAAACACCATATATTTT. This gives the protein CATSRFTPGVPRNTIYF.

This chain joins TRBV30 and TRBJ1-5, with D possibly TRBD1 on 5 matching bases. V lost 2 bases and J 3 bases, leaving 20 bases between the germline ends. In germline, CDR1 is GTSNPN, CDR2 SVGIG (reference sequence). The CDR3 extends over 17 amino acids. CDR3 in amino acids: CAWSSRSGLYTNQPQHF. As DNA, the CDR3 is TGTGCCTGGAGTTCCCGTTCAGGGCTATATACCAATCAGCCCCAGCATTTT.

V and J are TRBV12-5 and TRBJ2-7, with TRBD2 matching 7 bases. V gave up 7 bases and J gave up 0 bases; unmatched junction bases: 3. In germline, CDR1 is LGHNT, CDR2 FRNRAP. The CDR3 runs to 13 residues. The CDR3 loop is CASARGGSYEQYF. The CDR3 coding sequence is TGTGCTAGTGCACGCGGGGGCTCCTACGAGCAGTACTTC.

This clone was counted a single time. The chain uses TRBV7-9 and TRBJ2-7; TRBD2 matches 15 bases. There are 16 residues in the CDR3. V was clipped by 5 bases and J by 7 bases; unmatched bases: 9. Germline CDR1 and CDR2: SEHNR and FQNEAQ (reference sequence). Written as DNA, the CDR3 is TGTGCCAGCAGCAAACGGACTAGCGGGAGGGCCGGGGAGCAGTACTTC. Encoded protein: CASSKRTSGRAGEQYF.

V and J are TRBV5-1 and TRBJ2-7; TRBD1 matches at 9 bases. The CDR3 consists of 14 residues. Germline CDR1 is SGHRS and CDR2 is YFSETQ. After removal of 4 bases from V and 7 bases from J, the junction contained 9 bases not matched to a gene. CDR3 amino acids: CASSPDRGVGEQYF. CDR3 coding DNA: TGCGCCAGCAGCCCGGACAGGGGCGTCGGGGAGCAGTACTTC.

The V call is TRBV6-1, the J call TRBJ2-1, with D tentatively TRBD2 (6 bases). The V gene's germline CDR1 is MNHNS and CDR2 SASEGT. The CDR3 spans 14 residues. The V end was cut by 5 bases, the J end by 4 bases, with 12 bases between. The CDR3 loop is CASSPRLVYNEQFF. The CDR3 DNA reads TGTGCCAGCAGTCCGAGACTAGTTTACAATGAGCAGTTCTTC.

The chain combines TRBV10-3 with TRBJ1-2; D remains unclear. Germline CDR1 and CDR2: ENHRY and SYGVKD. This CDR3 comprises 14 residues. V was trimmed by 0 bases and J by 4 bases, leaving 9 bases between them. The CDR3 spells CAISESREAYGYTF. DNA for the CDR3: TGTGCCATCAGTGAGTCCCGAGAAGCCTATGGCTACACCTTC.

This chain links TRBV27 with TRBJ1-5, with 7 bases that match TRBD1. The germline V gene encodes CDR1 MNHEY and CDR2 SMNVEV (reference sequence). There are 16 residues in the CDR3. The ends lost 4 bases at V and 5 bases at J; junction bases unmatched: 11. The CDR3 loop is CASSSHRDSSYQPQHF. The CDR3 bases are TGTGCCAGCAGTTCTCATAGGGACAGCTCCTATCAGCCCCAGCATTTT.

The J gene is TRBJ2-5, the V gene TRBV11-1, with 12 nucleotides matching TRBD2. Unmatched junction bases numbered 5, after V lost 5 bases and J lost 7 bases. The CDR3 is made up of 14 amino acids. In germline, CDR1 is SGHAT, CDR2 FQDESV (reference sequence). CDR3 coding DNA: TGTGCCAGCAGCCTTACTAGCGGGGGGACGACCCAGTACTTC. Residues: CASSLTSGGTTQYF.

The rearrangement joins TRBV5-8 to TRBJ2-5; TRBD2 matches 9 bases. This CDR3 contains 18 residues. In germline, CDR1 is SGHTS, CDR2 YDEGEE. V lost 0 bases, J lost 5 bases, and 14 bases stayed unmatched. CDR3 in DNA: TGTGCCAGCAGCTTGGGCAGGTTTCCGGGACTAGCAGGCGAGACCCAGTACTTC. This sequence encodes CASSLGRFPGLAGETQYF.

This clone was seen a few times. V usage is TRBV5-1 and J usage is TRBJ2-3; 8 positions agree with TRBD1. This CDR3 contains 17 residues. Trimming took 4 bases from V and 2 from J; bases not matched to a gene: 12. Germline V gives CDR1 SGHRS, CDR2 YFSETQ. CDR3 region: CASSNGQGRIFTDTQYF. The DNA of the CDR3 is TGCGCCAGCAGCAACGGACAGGGCCGGATTTTCACAGATACGCAGTATTTT.

The chain has TRBV7-2 and TRBJ1-1, with TRBD1 matching over 9 bases. V trimming: 1 base; J trimming: 3 bases; junction bases outside the gene matches: 6. From germline, CDR1 is SGHTA and CDR2 FQGNSA. The CDR3 length is 16 residues. The CDR3 loop reads CASSLVLTGGYTEAFF. The CDR3 coding sequence is TGTGCCAGCAGCTTAGTCTTGACAGGGGGATACACTGAAGCTTTCTTT.